A single TCR beta chain is shown here with its context. This sample is drawn from a study of blood T cell repertoires in COVID-19. Overall study context: Italy, Spain and the United States were the sources of the convalescent and acute COVID-19 samples. T cells, B-cell-depleted T cells, or PBMCs supplied cDNA or gDNA.

Authors' processing steps: Amplification with reference gene primers provided the estimates of nucleated cell counts. Clones were read by immunoSEQ multiplex PCR, and TCRdb kept only the in-frame ones, dropping some. The D gene and trimming were derived from the DNA, and the V and J assignments and clone size from that table. The top ten hold about an eighth of the sample, which has tens of thousands of clones, around four fifths seen once. V was pared by 0 bases and J by 1 base, with 3 bases between. The germline V gene encodes CDR1 SGHTA and CDR2 FQGTGA. This CDR3 has 13 residues. The sequenced sample consisted of peripheral blood. The genes are TRBV7-3 and TRBJ1-1; D remains unclear. The source of this sequence is a human donor in a cohort sampled during active COVID-19. CDR3 sequence reads: CASSLTWNTEAFF. The CDR3 nucleotides read TGTGCCAGCAGCTTAACCTGGAACACTGAAGCTTTCTTT.